The 19 T cell receptor beta chains below come from one sample, sequenced in a study of cytomegalovirus exposure and HLA in healthy donors. PCR amplification relied on 60 Vbeta primers (plus 13 Jbeta primers). Some clones are missing from TCRdb's copy, which holds only in-frame ones; the method was immunoSEQ multiplex PCR. The sample lists around 200,000 clones; 75% to 85% were seen once. The sample was PBMCs. These receptors came from a woman in her forties in good health and CMV-seronegative.

The chain uses TRBV7-9 and TRBJ2-7, with 9 bases fitting TRBD1. Unmatched junction bases numbered 5, after V lost 5 bases and J lost 3 bases. CDR3 length equals 14 residues. Germline CDR1 and CDR2: SEHNR and FQNEAQ (reference sequence). CDR3 loop: CASSPPGQGYEQYF. In DNA, the CDR3 is TGTGCCAGCAGCCCACCGGGACAGGGCTACGAGCAGTACTTC. Together with reference TRBV7-9 and TRBJ2-7, the CDR3 gives the full variable domain: DTGVSQNPRHKITKRGQNVTFRCDPISEHNRLYWYRQTLGQGPEFLTYFQNEAQLEKSRLLSDRFSAERPKGSFSTLEIQRTEQGDSAMYLCASSPPGQGYEQYFGPGTRLTVT.

The chain combines TRBV10-3 with TRBJ2-1; D is perhaps TRBD2 (5 bases). Germline lookup yields CDR1 ENHRY and CDR2 SYGVKD. The CDR3 is 13 amino acids. V lost 0 bases and J lost 7, with 7 bases in between. The CDR3 sequence: CAISESEGNEQFF. DNA of the CDR3: TGTGCCATCAGTGAGTCAGAGGGTAATGAGCAGTTCTTC.

V and J are TRBV7-9 and TRBJ2-3; tentatively, D is TRBD2 (6 bases). V lost 3 bases, J lost 0 bases, and 16 bases lay in between. CDR3 length: 17 amino acids. Germline lookup yields CDR1 SEHNR and CDR2 FQNEAQ (reference sequence). Here the CDR3 DNA reads TGTGCCAGCAGCTTTCCCGGGAGCGGGCCGAGCACAGATACGCAGTATTTT. Translation gives CASSFPGSGPSTDTQYF.

This chain joins TRBV27 and TRBJ2-2; TRBD1 matches 8 bases. Trimming at V came to 5 bases and at J to 2 bases, leaving 4 bases not matched to a gene. Germline values: CDR1 MNHEY, CDR2 SMNVEV (reference sequence). There are 15 residues in the CDR3. The CDR3 loop is CASSPGQVNTGELFF. The CDR3 DNA is TGTGCCAGCAGTCCGGGACAGGTTAACACCGGGGAGCTGTTTTTT.

This clone has only a few counts. In the same sample, other DNA sequences code for this CDR3. V usage is TRBV7-9 and J usage is TRBJ2-3; 7 bases agree with TRBD1. Looked up from germline, CDR1 is SEHNR and CDR2 is FQNEAQ (reference sequence). The CDR3 has 14 amino acids. Trimming removed 3 bases from V and 1 base from J; junction bases left unmatched: 1. The CDR3 loop reads CASSLQGGTDTQYF. DNA of the CDR3: TGTGCCAGCAGCTTGCAGGGGGGCACAGATACGCAGTATTTT.

This chain connects TRBV30 to TRBJ1-4, with 7 bases aligning to TRBD1. In germline, CDR1 is GTSNPN, CDR2 SVGIG (reference sequence). The CDR3 sequence is 12 residues long. The CDR3 coding sequence is TGTGCGTTAGACAGGGAAGACGAAAAACTGTTTTTT. This encodes CALDREDEKLFF.

This chain joins TRBV4-1 and TRBJ2-3; 8 nucleotides line up with TRBD2. Germline CDR1 reads MGHRA; CDR2 reads YSYEKL. V dropped 1 base and J dropped 6; count of bases not matched to a gene: 6. The CDR3 covers 15 residues. The CDR3 DNA reads TGCGCCAGCAGCCAAGCGAGCGGGAGTGGGGATACGCAGTATTTT. Translating gives CASSQASGSGDTQYF.

The chain uses TRBV6-1 and TRBJ2-2; D is possibly TRBD1 (5 bases). The V and J ends lost 7 bases and 4 bases respectively, with 16 bases between them. Germline loops: CDR1 MNHNS, CDR2 SASEGT. The CDR3 sequence is 15 residues long. The CDR3 spells CASINSRVATGELFF. DNA for the CDR3: TGTGCCAGCATTAACTCCAGGGTCGCCACCGGGGAGCTGTTTTTT.

The chain uses TRBV4-1 and TRBJ2-1, with 7 bases identical to TRBD2. Germline lookup yields CDR1 MGHRA and CDR2 YSYEKL. The ends lost 3 bases at V and 4 bases at J; junction bases unmatched: 15. The length of the CDR3 is 18 residues. The CDR3 protein is CASSQDTLREAPYNEQFF. The CDR3 coding sequence is TGCGCCAGCAGCCAGGACACACTTCGGGAGGCCCCGTACAATGAGCAGTTCTTC.

V is TRBV4-2 and J is TRBJ2-7; 10 bases map to TRBD1. The CDR3 is 16 residues long. CDR1 and CDR2 (germline): LGHNA, YNFKEQ. The V segment lost 4 bases and the J segment 1 base; nucleotides outside the gene matches: 7. The CDR3 DNA is TGTGCCAGCAGCCCGGTACAGGGACAGGGGTCCTACGAGCAGTACTTC. Translating it yields CASSPVQGQGSYEQYF.

The chain uses TRBV6-5 and TRBJ1-1; tentatively, D is TRBD1 (5 bases). The germline V gene has CDR1 MNHEY and CDR2 SVGAGI. The CDR3 length is 14 residues. V dropped 2 bases and J dropped 2 bases, with 9 bases sitting between them. The CDR3 loop is CASSYPGSNTEAFF. In DNA form, the CDR3 reads TGTGCCAGCAGTTACCCAGGGTCTAACACTGAAGCTTTCTTT.

The chain links TRBV25-1 to TRBJ1-1; TRBD1 agrees at 7 bases. Germline values: CDR1 MGHDK, CDR2 SYGVNS. This CDR3 is built from 14 residues. The V gene end was trimmed by 6 bases and the J gene end by 1 base; junction bases not matched to a gene: 5. As DNA, the CDR3 is TGTGCCAGCAGACAGGGGATCGGGAACACTGAAGCTTTCTTT. This gives the protein CASRQGIGNTEAFF.

The chain is built from TRBV9 and TRBJ2-1; 10 bases match TRBD2. From germline, CDR1 is SGDLS and CDR2 YYNGEE. The CDR3 extends over 14 amino acids. V lost 3 bases and J lost 7; bases outside the gene matches: 4. In nucleotides, the CDR3 is TGTGCCAGCAGCGCCAGCGGGAGGGTAAATGAGCAGTTCTTC. It encodes CASSASGRVNEQFF.

In its sample, this clone was seen once. The chain couples TRBV5-1 to TRBJ2-1; 13 bases agree with TRBD2. Germline CDR1 and CDR2: SGHRS and YFSETQ. The CDR3 runs 21 residues. With 2 bases clipped from V and 3 bases from J, the junction kept 17 bases outside the gene matches. The DNA of the CDR3 is TGCGCCAGCAGCTTATCATTTGGACTAGCGGGAGTTAAAGGGTTCTACAATGAGCAGTTCTTC. It codes for CASSLSFGLAGVKGFYNEQFF.

The J gene is TRBJ2-5, the V gene TRBV7-9; maybe TRBD2 (5 bases). Germline CDR1 reads SEHNR; CDR2 reads FQNEAQ (reference sequence). With 0 bases removed from V and 4 bases from J, the gap between germline ends came to 21 bases. The length of the CDR3 is 18 residues. CDR3 sequence reads: CASSLARSGILVTETQYF. Written as DNA, the CDR3 is TGTGCCAGCAGCTTAGCGAGATCGGGGATTCTTGTCACAGAGACCCAGTACTTC.

This sequence joins TRBV29-1 and TRBJ2-2; D perhaps matches TRBD2 (5 bases). Trimming removed 6 bases from V and 0 bases from J, with 14 bases in between. CDR1 and CDR2 (germline): SQVTM, ANQGSEA. CDR3 length: 15 amino acids. CDR3 nucleotides: TGCAGCGTCCTATCGGGTAGCGCGAACACCGGGGAGCTGTTTTTT. It specifies CSVLSGSANTGELFF.

The CDR3 loop is CASSQDQGATEAFF. The CDR3 DNA reads TGCGCCAGCAGCCAAGACCAGGGGGCAACTGAAGCTTTCTTT. V and J are TRBV4-1 and TRBJ1-1, with 8 bases identical to TRBD1. V gave up 0 bases and J gave up 5 bases; unmatched junction bases: 2. Germline assignment: CDR1 MGHRA and CDR2 YSYEKL. The CDR3 contains 14 residues.

The chain joins TRBV27 to TRBJ2-1, with a tentative D call TRBD2 (5 bases). The V gene lost 5 bases and the J gene lost 3 bases, with 17 bases spanning the gap. The CDR3 has 16 residues. Germline V gene lookup returns CDR1 MNHEY and CDR2 SMNVEV (reference sequence). CDR3 protein: CASSPRHGIYYNEQFF. The CDR3 DNA is TGTGCCAGCAGTCCCCGACACGGGATATACTACAATGAGCAGTTCTTC.

The chain joins TRBV6-5 to TRBJ1-1; D remains ambiguous. Germline loops: CDR1 MNHEY, CDR2 SVGAGI. V dropped 7 bases and J dropped 4 bases, with 16 bases sitting between them. The CDR3 runs to 14 residues. CDR3 DNA sequence: TGTGCCAGCACCCCCTATTTCGATAGCACTGAAGCTTTCTTT. Amino acids: CASTPYFDSTEAFF.